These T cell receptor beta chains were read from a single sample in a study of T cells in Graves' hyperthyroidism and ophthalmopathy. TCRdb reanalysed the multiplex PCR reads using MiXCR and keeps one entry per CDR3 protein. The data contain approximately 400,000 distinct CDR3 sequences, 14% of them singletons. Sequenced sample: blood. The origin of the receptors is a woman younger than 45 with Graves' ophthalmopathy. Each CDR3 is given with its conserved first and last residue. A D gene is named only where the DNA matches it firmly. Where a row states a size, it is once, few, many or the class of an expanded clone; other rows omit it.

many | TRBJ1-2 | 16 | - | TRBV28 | TGTGCCAGCAGTGCAAGCGAAGGCACCCAAAACTATGGCTACACCTTC | CASSASEGTQNYGYTF
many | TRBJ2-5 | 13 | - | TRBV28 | TGTGCCACCACAGGGACTTTGCAAGAGACCCAGTACTTC | CATTGTLQETQYF
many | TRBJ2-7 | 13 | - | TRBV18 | TGTGCCAGCTCACCACGGGGTGGCTACGAGCAGTACTTC | CASSPRGGYEQYF
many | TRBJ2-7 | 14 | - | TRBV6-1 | TGTGCCAGCAGTGCCGGTGGCCCCTCCTACGAGCAGTACTTC | CASSAGGPSYEQYF
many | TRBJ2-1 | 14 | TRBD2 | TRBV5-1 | TGCGCCAGCAGCTTACGGGGGGGCCGCGATGAGCAGTTCTTC | CASSLRGGRDEQFF
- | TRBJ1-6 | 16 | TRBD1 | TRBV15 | TGTGCCACCAGAGGGACCCAACAGGGGTTGAACTCACCCCTCCACTTT | CATRGTQQGLNSPLHF
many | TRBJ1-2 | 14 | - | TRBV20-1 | TGCAGTGCCCTCCCCCGAACGGGGATGAGTGGCTACACCTTC | CSALPRTGMSGYTF
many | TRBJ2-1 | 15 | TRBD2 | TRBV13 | TGTGCCAGCAGCTCTTTGCGGGGGGGCTCAAATGAGCAGTTCTTC | CASSSLRGGSNEQFF
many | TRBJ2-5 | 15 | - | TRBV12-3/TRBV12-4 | TGTGCCAGCAGTTTAGGGGTTGGTATGCAAGAGACCCAGTACTTC | CASSLGVGMQETQYF
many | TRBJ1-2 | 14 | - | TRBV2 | TGTGCCAGCAGTTTGGGGGGCGTTGGTTCTGGCTACACCTTC | CASSLGGVGSGYTF
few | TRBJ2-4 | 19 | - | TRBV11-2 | TGTGCCAGCAGCTTAGACCCTCACCTGAGACATGGCCAAAAAGACATTCAGTACTTC | CASSLDPHLRHGQKDIQYF
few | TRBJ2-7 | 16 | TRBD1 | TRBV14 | TGTGCCAGCAGCCAAGTCTGGGGGACAGGGGCCTACGAGCAGTACTTC | CASSQVWGTGAYEQYF
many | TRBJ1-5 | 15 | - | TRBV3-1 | TGTGCCAGCAGCCAAGGTTCAGGGCAAAGTCAGCCCCAGCATTTT | CASSQGSGQSQPQHF
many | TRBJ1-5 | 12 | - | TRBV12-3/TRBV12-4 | TGTGCCAGCAGGGGGCGTCGGGGGCCCCAGCATTTT | CASRGRRGPQHF
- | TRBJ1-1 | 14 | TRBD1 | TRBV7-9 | TGTGCCAGCAGCGCAGACAGGGGTTTCACTGAAGCTTTCTTT | CASSADRGFTEAFF
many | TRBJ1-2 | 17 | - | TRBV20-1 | TGCAGTGCTAGGTTGACCCACCAGAGGGGATCCAGGGAAAGCTACACCTTC | CSARLTHQRGSRESYTF
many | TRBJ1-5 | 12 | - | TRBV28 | TGTGCCAGTTTGGAGGGAGGTCAGCCCCAGCATTTT | CASLEGGQPQHF
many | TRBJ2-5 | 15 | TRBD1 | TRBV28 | TGTGCCAGCAGTTTAATCCGGGACAGGGGTGAGACCCAGTACTTC | CASSLIRDRGETQYF
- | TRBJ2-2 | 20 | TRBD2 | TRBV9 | TGTGCCAGCAGCGTCCTCCTTCGGACTAGCGGGGGGTCGAACACCGGGGAGCTGTTTTTT | CASSVLLRTSGGSNTGELFF
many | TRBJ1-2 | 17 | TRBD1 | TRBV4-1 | TGCGCCAGCAGCCAAGCTCCCCCCACTCAGGGGGCGAGAGGCTACACCTTC | CASSQAPPTQGARGYTF
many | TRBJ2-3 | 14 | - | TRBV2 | TGTGCCACGCGGGCAGGGCCTAGCACAGATACGCAGTATTTT | CATRAGPSTDTQYF
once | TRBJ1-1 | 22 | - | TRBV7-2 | - | CASGVAFVSYEQYFGPGTEAFF
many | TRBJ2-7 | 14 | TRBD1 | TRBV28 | TGTGCCAGCAGGGGAGGGACAGGGTCGGACGAGCAGTACTTC | CASRGGTGSDEQYF
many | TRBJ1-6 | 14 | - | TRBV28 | TGTGCCACCCACAACCAGGGGAAGAATTCACCCCTCCACTTT | CATHNQGKNSPLHF
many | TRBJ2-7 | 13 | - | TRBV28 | TGTGCCAGCAGTTTTAAAGGACCCTACGAGCAGTACTTC | CASSFKGPYEQYF
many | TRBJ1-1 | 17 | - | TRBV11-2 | TGTGCCAGCAGCCGACCAGAGACAGACCCAATGAACACTGAAGCTTTCTTT | CASSRPETDPMNTEAFF
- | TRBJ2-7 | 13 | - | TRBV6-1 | TGTGCCAGCAGTGAATTGAGGGTCTACGAGCAGTACTTC | CASSELRVYEQYF
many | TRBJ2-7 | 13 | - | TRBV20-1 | TGCAGTGCTAAAGGGGGGTTGGGGTACGAGCAGTACTTC | CSAKGGLGYEQYF
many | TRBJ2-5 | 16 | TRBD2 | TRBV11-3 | TGTGCCAGCAGCTCGGGACTAGCGGGGGTCCAAGAGACCCAGTACTTC | CASSSGLAGVQETQYF
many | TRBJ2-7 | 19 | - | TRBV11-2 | TGTGCCAGCAGCTTCCTCAGGTCGCCCGGAGACAGGTCTTCCTACGAGCAGTACTTC | CASSFLRSPGDRSSYEQYF
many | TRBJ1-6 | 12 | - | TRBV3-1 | TGTGCCAGCAGTTCAGGGTTTTCACCCCTCCACTTT | CASSSGFSPLHF
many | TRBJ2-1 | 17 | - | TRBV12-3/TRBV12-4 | TGTGCCAGCAGAGGGACTGGTAAAAGAATCACGGATCGGGAGCAGTTCTTC | CASRGTGKRITDREQFF
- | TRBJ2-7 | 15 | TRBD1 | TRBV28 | TGTGCCAGCAGTACCAGGACAGGGAATTTGGTCGAGCAGTACTTC | CASSTRTGNLVEQYF
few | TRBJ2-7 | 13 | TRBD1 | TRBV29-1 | TGCAGCGTACTCCGGGACAGGGGGTTCGAGCAGTACTTC | CSVLRDRGFEQYF
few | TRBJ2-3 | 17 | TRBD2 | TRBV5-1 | TGCGCCAGCAGCCGGACCCGGACTAGCGGAGCCACAGATACGCAGTATTTT | CASSRTRTSGATDTQYF
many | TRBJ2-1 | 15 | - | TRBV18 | TGTGCCAGCTCACCACTCATGACGCCGGAGAATGAGCAGTTCTTC | CASSPLMTPENEQFF
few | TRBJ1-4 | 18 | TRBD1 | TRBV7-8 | TGTGCCAGCACGCTTAGGTTAGGACAGGGAAAAAGGGGCGAAAAACTGTTTTTT | CASTLRLGQGKRGEKLFF
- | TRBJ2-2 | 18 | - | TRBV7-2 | TGTGCCAGCAGCTTTTTACCGGACCTACGAATAGGAACCGGGGAGCTGTTTTTT | CASSFLPDLRIGTGELFF
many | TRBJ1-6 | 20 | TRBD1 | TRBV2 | TGTGCCAGCAGTGTAAAGGGGACAGGGTTTTTTGACTCCTATAATTCACCCCTCCACTTT | CASSVKGTGFFDSYNSPLHF
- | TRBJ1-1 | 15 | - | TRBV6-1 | TGTGCCAGCAGTGAAGCAGGGTCCCCTAACGCTGAAGCTTTCTTT | CASSEAGSPNAEAFF
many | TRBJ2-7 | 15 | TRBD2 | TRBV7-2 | TGTGCCAGCAGCCCCCGGCTAGCGGGGGGGCAAGAGCAGTACTTC | CASSPRLAGGQEQYF
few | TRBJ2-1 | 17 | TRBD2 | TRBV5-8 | TGTGCCAGCAGCTTGGCGGGACTAGCGGTCGCAACGGGGGAGCAGTTCTTC | CASSLAGLAVATGEQFF
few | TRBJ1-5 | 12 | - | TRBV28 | TGTGCCAGCTCGGTAGTAAATCAGCCCCAGCATTTT | CASSVVNQPQHF
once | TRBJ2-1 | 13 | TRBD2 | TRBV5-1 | TGCGCCAGCAGCTTGATGGGGGGGAATGAGCAGTTCTTC | CASSLMGGNEQFF
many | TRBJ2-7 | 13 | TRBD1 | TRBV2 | TGTGCCAGCAGTTGGGACAGGGCCTACGAGCAGTACTTC | CASSWDRAYEQYF
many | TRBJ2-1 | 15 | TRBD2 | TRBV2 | TGTGCCAGCAGCGGCCCAAGCGGGGGGGTTGATGAGCAGTTCTTC | CASSGPSGGVDEQFF
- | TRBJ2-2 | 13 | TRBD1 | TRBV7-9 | TGTGCCAGCAGCCCGGTAGCCACAGGGGGGCTCCTTTTT | CASSPVATGGLLF
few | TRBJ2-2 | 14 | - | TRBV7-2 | TGTGCCAGCAGCGGACAGCCGAACACCGGGGAGCTGTTTTTT | CASSGQPNTGELFF
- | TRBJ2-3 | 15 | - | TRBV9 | TGTGCCAGCAGCGCAGGCCGGGTTAGCACAGATACGCAGTATTTT | CASSAGRVSTDTQYF
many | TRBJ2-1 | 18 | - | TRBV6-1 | TGTGCCAGCAGAGTAGACGTAGCGGAGGGGGGAAGATACAATGAGCAGTTCTTC | CASRVDVAEGGRYNEQFF
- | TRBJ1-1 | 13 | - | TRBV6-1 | TGTGCCAGCAGTCGAGGGGGGGACACTGAAGCTCTCTTT | CASSRGGDTEALF
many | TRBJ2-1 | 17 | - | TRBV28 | TGTGCCAGCAGTTTTCGCTGGGACCCCATATCCCACAATGAGCAGTTCTTC | CASSFRWDPISHNEQFF
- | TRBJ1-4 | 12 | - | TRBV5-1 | TGCGCCAAACAGGGTGCCAATGAAAAACTGTTTTTT | CAKQGANEKLFF
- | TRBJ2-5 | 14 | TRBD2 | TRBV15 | TGTGCCACCAGCATAAGCGGGGTGGGAGAGACCCAGTACTTC | CATSISGVGETQYF
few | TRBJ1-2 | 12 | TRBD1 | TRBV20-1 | TGCAGTGCTACCGGGACAGGGTACGGCTACACCTTC | CSATGTGYGYTF
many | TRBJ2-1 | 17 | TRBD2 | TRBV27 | TGTGCCAGCAGTTCTCCGAGTAGCGGGGGGCCCTACAATGAGCAGTTCTTC | CASSSPSSGGPYNEQFF
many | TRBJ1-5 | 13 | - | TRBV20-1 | TGCAGTGCTAGTTCAGGGGTCAATCAGCCCCAGCATTTT | CSASSGVNQPQHF
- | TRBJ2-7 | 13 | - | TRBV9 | TGTGCCAGCAGCGTAGACTCTTACTACGAGCAGTACTTC | CASSVDSYYEQYF